This T cell receptor beta chain was found in a study of T cell responses to AZD1222 COVID-19 vaccine. The data were produced by immunoSEQ multiplex PCR, yet TCRdb's version contains in-frame clones alone and is incomplete. Here the sample spans 90,000 to 150,000 clones, around 88% being singletons. Combined were second doses at about 4 or about 12 weeks. Germline CDR1 is LNHDA and CDR2 is SQIVND (reference sequence). CDR3 length: 15 amino acids. Trimming cost V 1 base and J 4 bases, with 13 bases left between them. Findings and caveats of the study: Spike-specific TCR breadth rose after two AZD1222 doses, and depth rose as well. Females outnumbered males among donors, who were mostly white British; clonal diversity was possibly underestimated. Close to half of spike-specific TCRs reportedly recognize unmutated variant regions.

As concerns this clone: The antigen remains undetermined.

This clonotype was obtained from an adult who received the AZD1222 COVID-19 vaccine. Sequencing was performed on peripheral blood, taken 28 days after the second AZD1222 dose. The gene calls are TRBV19 and TRBJ1-1; a possible D gene is TRBD1 (5 bases). The CDR3 region has the DNA TGTGCCAGTAGTATAGGTCGGGGGATAGGCACTGAAGCTTTCTTT. Protein sequence: CASSIGRGIGTEAFF.